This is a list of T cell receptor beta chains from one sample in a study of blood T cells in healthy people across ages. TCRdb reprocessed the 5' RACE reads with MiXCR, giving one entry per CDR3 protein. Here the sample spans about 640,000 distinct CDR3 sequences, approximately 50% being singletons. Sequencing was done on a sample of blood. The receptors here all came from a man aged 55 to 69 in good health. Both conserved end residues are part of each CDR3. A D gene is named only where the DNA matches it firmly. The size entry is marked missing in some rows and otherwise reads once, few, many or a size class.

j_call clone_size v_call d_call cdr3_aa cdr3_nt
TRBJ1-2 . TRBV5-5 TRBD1 CASSLSRDRGDYGYTF TGTGCCAGCAGCTTGTCTCGCGACAGGGGGGACTATGGCTACACCTTC
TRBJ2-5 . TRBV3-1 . CASSRSQGETQYF TGTGCCAGCAGTAGGAGTCAGGGTGAGACCCAGTACTTC
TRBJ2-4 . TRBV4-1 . CASSQDATDNEQYF TGCGCCAGCAGCCAAGATGCCACTGACAATGAGCAGTACTTC
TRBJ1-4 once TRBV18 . CASSLRNRATNEKLFF TGTGCCAGCTCACTTCGGAACAGGGCAACTAATGAAAAACTGTTTTTT
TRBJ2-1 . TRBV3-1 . CASSPARAGDSYNEQFF TGTGCCAGCAGCCCAGCCCGGGCAGGGGATTCCTACAATGAGCAGTTCTTC
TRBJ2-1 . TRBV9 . CASSRGGFSNEQFF TGTGCCAGCAGCAGAGGCGGATTCTCCAATGAGCAGTTCTTC
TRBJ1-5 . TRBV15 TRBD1 CATSNRGRNQPQHF TGTGCCACCAGCAACAGGGGCCGAAATCAGCCCCAGCATTTT
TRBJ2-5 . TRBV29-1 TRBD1 CSVRDRKETQYF TGCAGCGTCCGGGACAGGAAAGAGACCCAGTACTTC
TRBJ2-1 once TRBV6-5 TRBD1 CASSKRQGAYNEQFF TGTGCCAGCAGTAAAAGACAGGGGGCGTACAATGAGCAGTTCTTC
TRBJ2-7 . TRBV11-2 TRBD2 CASSPVLAGGPLEQYF TGTGCCAGCAGCCCTGTTCTAGCGGGGGGGCCTTTGGAGCAGTACTTC
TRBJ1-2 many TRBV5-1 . CASSLTGMSGNYGYTF TGCGCCAGCAGCTTGACCGGTATGAGCGGAAACTATGGCTACACCTTC
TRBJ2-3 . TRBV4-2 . CASSQVGGGATDTQYF TGTGCCAGCAGCCAGGTAGGAGGCGGGGCCACAGATACGCAGTATTTT
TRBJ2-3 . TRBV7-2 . CASSLGSGSLTDTQYF TGTGCCAGCAGCTTAGGGAGCGGGTCCCTCACAGATACGCAGTATTTT
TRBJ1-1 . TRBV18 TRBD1 CASSPSSGTANTEAFF TGTGCCAGCTCACCCTCCTCCGGGACAGCGAACACTGAAGCTTTCTTT
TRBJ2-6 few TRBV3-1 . CASSQDPFGHQSSGANVLTF TGTGCCAGCAGCCAAGATCCATTCGGACACCAGAGCTCTGGGGCCAACGTCCTGACTTTC
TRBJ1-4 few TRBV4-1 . CASSQEASGTLNEKLFF TGCGCCAGCAGCCAAGAGGCCTCCGGGACCCTTAATGAAAAACTGTTTTTT
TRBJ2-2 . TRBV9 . CASSVRGADTGELFF TGTGCCAGCAGCGTTAGGGGGGCGGACACCGGGGAGCTGTTTTTT
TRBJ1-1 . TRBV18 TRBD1 CASSPGTGGISEAFF TGTGCCAGCTCACCCGGGACAGGGGGAATCTCTGAAGCTTTCTTT
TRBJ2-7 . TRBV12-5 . CASGLVEGTQYF TGTGCTAGTGGTTTGGTAGAAGGCACCCAGTACTTC
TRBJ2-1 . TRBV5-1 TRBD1 CASSLHGTAAYNEQFF TGCGCCAGCAGCTTGCATGGGACAGCGGCCTACAATGAGCAGTTCTTC
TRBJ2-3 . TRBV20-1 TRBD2 CSATPWGGGWDTQYF TGCAGTGCTACTCCCTGGGGCGGGGGGTGGGATACGCAGTATTTT
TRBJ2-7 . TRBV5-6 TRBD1 CASGRTGTDSYEQYF TGTGCCAGCGGACGGACCGGGACAGACTCCTACGAGCAGTACTTC
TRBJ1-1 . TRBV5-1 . CASSLASGTHAEAFF TGCGCCAGCAGCTTGGCCTCCGGGACCCACGCTGAAGCTTTCTTT
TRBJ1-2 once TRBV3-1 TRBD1 CASSQDSTGHRFTF TGTGCCAGCAGCCAAGATTCGACAGGGCATCGGTTCACCTTC
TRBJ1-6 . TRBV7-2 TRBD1 CASTLPGTANSPLHF TGTGCCAGCACTTTACCCGGGACAGCTAATTCACCCCTCCACTTT
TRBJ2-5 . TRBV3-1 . CASSQASVEETQYF TGTGCCAGCAGCCAAGCGAGCGTGGAGGAGACCCAGTACTTC
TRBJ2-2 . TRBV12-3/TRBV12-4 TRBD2 CASSLTSGSTGELFF TGTGCCAGCAGCCTGACTAGCGGGAGCACCGGGGAGCTGTTTTTT
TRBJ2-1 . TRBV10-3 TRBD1 CAISASGTGLSYEQFF TGTGCCATCAGTGCAAGTGGGACAGGACTCTCCTACGAGCAGTTCTTC
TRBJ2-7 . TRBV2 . CASSDHSYEQYF TGTGCCAGCAGTGATCACTCGTACGAGCAGTACTTC
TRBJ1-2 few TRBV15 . CATSRASAVTRLNGYTF TGTGCCACCAGCAGAGCCTCGGCGGTCACCCGCCTAAATGGCTACACCTTC
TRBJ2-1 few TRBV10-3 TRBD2 CAIRLAVDNEQFF TGTGCCATCCGACTAGCGGTAGACAATGAGCAGTTCTTC
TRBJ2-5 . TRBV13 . CASSLPTYRGTQYF TGTGCCAGCAGCTTACCCACGTATCGGGGGACCCAGTACTTC
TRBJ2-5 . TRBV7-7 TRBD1 CASSRGQGGQETQYF TGCGCCAGCAGCCGAGGACAGGGGGGACAAGAGACCCAGTACTTC
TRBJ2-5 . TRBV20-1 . CSVAGSVETQYF TGCAGTGTAGCAGGATCCGTAGAGACCCAGTACTTC
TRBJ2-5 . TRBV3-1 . CASSQQGNQETQYF TGTGCCAGCAGCCAACAGGGGAACCAAGAGACCCAGTACTTC
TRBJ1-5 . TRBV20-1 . CSARSTANQPQHF TGCAGTGCTAGAAGCACAGCAAATCAGCCCCAGCATTTT
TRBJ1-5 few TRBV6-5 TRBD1 CASSYTEGRGSISNQPQHF TGTGCCAGCAGTTACACCGAGGGCAGGGGGAGCATCAGCAATCAGCCCCAGCATTTT
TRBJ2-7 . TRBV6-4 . CASSDSRGRDTYEQYF TGTGCCAGCAGTGACTCGCGGGGCAGGGATACCTACGAGCAGTACTTC
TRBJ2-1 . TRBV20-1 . CSAESTVYNEQFF TGCAGTGCTGAATCGACAGTCTACAATGAGCAGTTCTTC
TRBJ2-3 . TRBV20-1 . CSAYAFRGALTDTQYF TGCAGTGCCTACGCCTTCCGGGGGGCCCTCACAGATACGCAGTATTTT